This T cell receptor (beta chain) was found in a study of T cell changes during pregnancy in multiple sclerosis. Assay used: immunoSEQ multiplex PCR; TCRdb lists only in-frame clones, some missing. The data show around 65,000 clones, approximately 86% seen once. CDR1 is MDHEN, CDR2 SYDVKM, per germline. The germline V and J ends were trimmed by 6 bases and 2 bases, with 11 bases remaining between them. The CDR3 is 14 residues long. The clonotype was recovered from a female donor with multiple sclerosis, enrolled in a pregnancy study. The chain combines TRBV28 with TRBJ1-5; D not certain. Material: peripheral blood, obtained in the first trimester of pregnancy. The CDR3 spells CASSQVFGNQPQHF. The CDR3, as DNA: TGTGCCAGCAGCCAGGTTTTTGGCAATCAGCCCCAGCATTTT.